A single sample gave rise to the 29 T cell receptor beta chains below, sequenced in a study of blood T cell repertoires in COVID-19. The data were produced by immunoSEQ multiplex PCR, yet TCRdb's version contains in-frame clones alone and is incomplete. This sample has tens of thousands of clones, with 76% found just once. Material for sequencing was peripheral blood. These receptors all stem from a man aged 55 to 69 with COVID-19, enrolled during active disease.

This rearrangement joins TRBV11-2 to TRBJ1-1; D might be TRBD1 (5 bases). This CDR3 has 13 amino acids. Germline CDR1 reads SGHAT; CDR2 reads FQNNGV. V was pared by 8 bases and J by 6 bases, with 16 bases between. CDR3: CASRPLTGAEAFF. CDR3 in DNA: TGTGCCAGCCGCCCCTTAACAGGAGCTGAAGCTTTCTTT.

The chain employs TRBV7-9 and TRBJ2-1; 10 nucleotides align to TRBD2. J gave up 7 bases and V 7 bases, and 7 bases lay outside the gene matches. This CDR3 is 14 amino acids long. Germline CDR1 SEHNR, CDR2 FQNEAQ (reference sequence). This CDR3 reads CASNLAGAKNEQFF. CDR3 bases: TGTGCCAGCAACCTAGCGGGAGCGAAAAATGAGCAGTTCTTC. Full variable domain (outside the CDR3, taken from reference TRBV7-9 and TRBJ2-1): DTGVSQNPRHKITKRGQNVTFRCDPISEHNRLYWYRQTLGQGPEFLTYFQNEAQLEKSRLLSDRFSAERPKGSFSTLEIQRTEQGDSAMYLCASNLAGAKNEQFFGPGTRLTVL.

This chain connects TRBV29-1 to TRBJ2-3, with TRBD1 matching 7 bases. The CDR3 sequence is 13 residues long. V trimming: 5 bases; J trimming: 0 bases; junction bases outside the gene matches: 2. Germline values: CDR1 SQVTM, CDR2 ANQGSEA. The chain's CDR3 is CSVTGQSTDTQYF. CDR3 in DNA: TGCAGCGTTACGGGACAGAGCACAGATACGCAGTATTTT.

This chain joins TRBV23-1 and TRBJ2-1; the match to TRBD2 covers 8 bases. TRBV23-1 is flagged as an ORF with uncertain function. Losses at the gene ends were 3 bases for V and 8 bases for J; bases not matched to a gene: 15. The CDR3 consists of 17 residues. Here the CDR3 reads CASSHPSGRRSWDEQFF. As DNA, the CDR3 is TGCGCCAGCAGTCATCCCAGCGGGAGAAGGTCCTGGGATGAGCAGTTCTTC.

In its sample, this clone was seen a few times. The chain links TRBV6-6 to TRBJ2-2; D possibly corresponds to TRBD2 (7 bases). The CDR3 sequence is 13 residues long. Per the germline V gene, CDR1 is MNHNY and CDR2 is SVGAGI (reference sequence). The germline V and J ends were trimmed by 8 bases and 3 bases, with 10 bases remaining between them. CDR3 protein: CASGGADTGELFF. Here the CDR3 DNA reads TGTGCCAGCGGGGGGGCTGACACCGGGGAGCTGTTTTTT.

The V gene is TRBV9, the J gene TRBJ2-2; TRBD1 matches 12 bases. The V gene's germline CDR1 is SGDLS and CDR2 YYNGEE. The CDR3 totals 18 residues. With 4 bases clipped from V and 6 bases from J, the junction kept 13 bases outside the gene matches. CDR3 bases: TGTGCCAGCAGCTCGGGACAGGGGGCATTTCGGAGATCCGGGGAGCTGTTTTTT. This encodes CASSSGQGAFRRSGELFF.

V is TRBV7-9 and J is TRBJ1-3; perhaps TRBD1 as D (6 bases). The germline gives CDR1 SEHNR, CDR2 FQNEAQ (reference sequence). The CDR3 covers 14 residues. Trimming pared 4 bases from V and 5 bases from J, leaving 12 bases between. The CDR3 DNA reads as TGTGCCAGCAGCTCGGACAGCGCGAGAAACACCATATATTTT. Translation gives CASSSDSARNTIYF.

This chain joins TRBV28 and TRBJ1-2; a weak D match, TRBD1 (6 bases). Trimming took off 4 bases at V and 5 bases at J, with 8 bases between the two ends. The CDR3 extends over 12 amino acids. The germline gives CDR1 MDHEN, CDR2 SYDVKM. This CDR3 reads CASSSQGYGYTF. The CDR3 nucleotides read TGTGCCAGCAGTTCACAGGGTTATGGCTACACCTTC.

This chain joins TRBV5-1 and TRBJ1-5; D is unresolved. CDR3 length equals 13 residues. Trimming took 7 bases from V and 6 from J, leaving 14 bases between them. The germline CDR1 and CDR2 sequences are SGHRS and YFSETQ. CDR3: CASRVDTSQPQHF. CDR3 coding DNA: TGCGCCAGCCGAGTAGACACCAGTCAGCCCCAGCATTTT.

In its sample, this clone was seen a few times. The CDR3 region is CASSKEGQGAYEQYF. CDR3 nucleotide sequence: TGTGCCAGCAGCAAGGAAGGCCAGGGGGCCTACGAGCAGTACTTC. The chain recombines TRBV5-5 with TRBJ2-7; TRBD1 matches at 7 bases. There are 15 residues in the CDR3. Germline V gene data show CDR1 as SGHKS and CDR2 as YYEKEE (reference sequence). With V trimmed by 4 bases and J by 2 bases, 9 bases remained unmatched.

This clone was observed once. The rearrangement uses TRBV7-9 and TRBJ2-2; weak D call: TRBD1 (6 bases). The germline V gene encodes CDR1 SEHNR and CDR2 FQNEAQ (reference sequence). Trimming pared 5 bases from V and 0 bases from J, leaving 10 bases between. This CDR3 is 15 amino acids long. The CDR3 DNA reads TGTGCCAGCAGCATGAGACAGGCGAACACCGGGGAGCTGTTTTTT. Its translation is CASSMRQANTGELFF.

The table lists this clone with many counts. The CDR3 DNA sequence: TGTGCCAGCAGTACGGGACTTGGGGAGACCCAGTACTTC. Its translation is CASSTGLGETQYF. The chain carries TRBV28 and TRBJ2-5; the D gene is possibly TRBD2 (6 bases). Between the trimmed V and J ends, which lost 5 bases and 5 bases, there was a span of 12 bases. The CDR3 length is 13 residues. Germline V lookup: CDR1 MDHEN, CDR2 SYDVKM.

The CDR3 protein is CASSLAGLAGDADTQYF. The CDR3 coding sequence is TGCGCCAGCAGCTTGGCCGGTCTAGCGGGAGATGCAGATACGCAGTATTTT. The chain combines TRBV5-1 with TRBJ2-3, with 10 bases lining up with TRBD2. The germline V gene has CDR1 SGHRS and CDR2 YFSETQ. V shed 0 bases, J shed 4 bases, and the junction held 8 bases outside the gene matches. The CDR3 is made up of 17 amino acids.

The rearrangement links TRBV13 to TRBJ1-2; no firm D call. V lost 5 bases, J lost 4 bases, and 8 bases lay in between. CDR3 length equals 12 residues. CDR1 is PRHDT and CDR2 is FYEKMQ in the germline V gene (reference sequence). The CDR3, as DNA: TGTGCCAGCAGCCCCGGTTCCTATGGCTACACCTTC. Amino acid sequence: CASSPGSYGYTF.

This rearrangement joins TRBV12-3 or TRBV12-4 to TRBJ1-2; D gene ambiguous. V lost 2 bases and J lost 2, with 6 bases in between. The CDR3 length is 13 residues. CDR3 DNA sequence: TGTGCCAGCAGTTTACTCGGGAACTATGGCTACACCTTC. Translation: CASSLLGNYGYTF.

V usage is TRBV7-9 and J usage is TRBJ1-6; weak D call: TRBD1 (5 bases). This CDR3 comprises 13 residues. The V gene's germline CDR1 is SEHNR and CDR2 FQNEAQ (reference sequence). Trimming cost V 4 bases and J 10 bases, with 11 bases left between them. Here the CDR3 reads CASSYSGESPLHF. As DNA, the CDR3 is TGTGCCAGCAGCTATTCGGGGGAATCACCCCTCCACTTT.

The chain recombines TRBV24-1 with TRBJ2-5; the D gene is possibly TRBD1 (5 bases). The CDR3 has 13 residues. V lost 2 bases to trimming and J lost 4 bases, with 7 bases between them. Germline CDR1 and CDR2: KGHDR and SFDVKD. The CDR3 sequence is CATSDSRGETQYF. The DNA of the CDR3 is TGTGCCACCAGTGATTCTAGGGGAGAGACCCAGTACTTC.

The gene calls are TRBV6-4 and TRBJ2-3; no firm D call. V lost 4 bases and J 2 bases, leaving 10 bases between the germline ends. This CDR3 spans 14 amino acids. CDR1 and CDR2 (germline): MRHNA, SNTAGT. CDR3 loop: CASSVTVFTDTQYF. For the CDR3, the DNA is TGTGCCAGCAGTGTAACGGTTTTCACAGATACGCAGTATTTT.

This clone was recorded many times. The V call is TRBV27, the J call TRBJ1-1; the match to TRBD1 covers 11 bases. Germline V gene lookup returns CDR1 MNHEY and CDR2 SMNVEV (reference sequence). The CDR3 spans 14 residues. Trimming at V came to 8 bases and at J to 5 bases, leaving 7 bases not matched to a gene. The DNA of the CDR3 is TGTGCCAGCCAACGGGACAGGGGGGGGACTGAAGCTTTCTTT. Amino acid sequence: CASQRDRGGTEAFF.

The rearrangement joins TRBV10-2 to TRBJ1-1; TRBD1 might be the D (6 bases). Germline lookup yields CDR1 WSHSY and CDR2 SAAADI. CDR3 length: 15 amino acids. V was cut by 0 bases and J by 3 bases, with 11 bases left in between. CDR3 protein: CASSESWGQDTEAFF. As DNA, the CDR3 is TGCGCCAGCAGTGAGTCATGGGGGCAGGACACTGAAGCTTTCTTT.

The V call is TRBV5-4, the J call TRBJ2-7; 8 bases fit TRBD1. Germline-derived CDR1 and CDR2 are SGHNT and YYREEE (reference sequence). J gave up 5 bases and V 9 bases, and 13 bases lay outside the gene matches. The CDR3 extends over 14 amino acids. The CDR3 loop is CAISGQGKGDEQYF. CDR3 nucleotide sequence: TGTGCCATTTCCGGACAGGGAAAAGGAGACGAGCAGTACTTC.

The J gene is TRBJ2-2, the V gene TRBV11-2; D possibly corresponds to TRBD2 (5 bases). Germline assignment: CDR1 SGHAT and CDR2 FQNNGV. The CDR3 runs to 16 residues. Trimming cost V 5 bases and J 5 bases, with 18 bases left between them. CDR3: CASSPDPGDETGELFF. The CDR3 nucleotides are TGTGCCAGCAGCCCCGACCCCGGGGATGAAACCGGGGAGCTGTTTTTT.

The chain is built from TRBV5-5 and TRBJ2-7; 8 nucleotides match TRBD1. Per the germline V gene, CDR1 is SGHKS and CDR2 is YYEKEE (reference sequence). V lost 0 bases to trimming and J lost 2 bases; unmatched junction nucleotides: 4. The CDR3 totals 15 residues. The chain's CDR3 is CASSLATGDPYEQYF. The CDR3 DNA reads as TGTGCCAGCAGCTTGGCGACAGGGGACCCCTACGAGCAGTACTTC.

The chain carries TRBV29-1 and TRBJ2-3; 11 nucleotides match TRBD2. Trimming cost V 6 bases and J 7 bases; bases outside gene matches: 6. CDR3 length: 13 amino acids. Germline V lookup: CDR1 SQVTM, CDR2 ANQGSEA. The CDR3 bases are TGCAGCGTGACTAGCGGGACCCGCAATACGCAGTATTTT. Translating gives CSVTSGTRNTQYF.

The CDR3: CASSPGRVYEQYF. In nucleotides, the CDR3 is TGTGCCAGCAGCCCCGGCAGGGTCTACGAGCAGTACTTC. V gene TRBV3-1 (or the pseudogene TRBV3-2) combines with J gene TRBJ2-7; weak D call: TRBD1 (5 bases). The V end lost 4 bases, the J end lost 3 bases, and 10 bases lay between the germline ends. This CDR3 is built from 13 residues. From germline, CDR1 is LGHDT and CDR2 YNNKEL (reference sequence).

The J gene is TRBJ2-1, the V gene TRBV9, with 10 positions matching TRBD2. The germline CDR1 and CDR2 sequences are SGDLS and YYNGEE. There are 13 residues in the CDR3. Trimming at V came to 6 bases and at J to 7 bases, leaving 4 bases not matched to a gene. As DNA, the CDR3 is TGTGCCAGCAAGTCTAGCGGGAGTAATGAGCAGTTCTTC. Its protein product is CASKSSGSNEQFF. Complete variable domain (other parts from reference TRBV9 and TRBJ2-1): DSGVTQTPKHLITATGQRVTLRCSPRSGDLSVYWYQQSLDQGLQFLIQYYNGEERAKGNILERFSAQQFPDLHSELNLSSLELGDSALYFCASKSSGSNEQFFGPGTRLTVL.

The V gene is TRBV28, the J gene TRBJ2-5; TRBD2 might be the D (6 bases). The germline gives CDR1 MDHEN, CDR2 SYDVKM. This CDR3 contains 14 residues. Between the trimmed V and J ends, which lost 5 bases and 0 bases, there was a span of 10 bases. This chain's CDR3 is CASSPWEDQETQYF. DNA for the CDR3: TGTGCCAGCAGTCCTTGGGAGGACCAAGAGACCCAGTACTTC.

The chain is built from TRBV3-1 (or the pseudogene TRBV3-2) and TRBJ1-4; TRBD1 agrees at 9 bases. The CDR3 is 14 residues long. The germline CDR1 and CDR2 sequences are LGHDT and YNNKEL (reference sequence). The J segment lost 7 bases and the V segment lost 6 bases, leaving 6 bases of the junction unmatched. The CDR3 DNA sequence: TGTGCCAGCAGATCCGGGACAGGGAGTGAAAAACTGTTTTTT. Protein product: CASRSGTGSEKLFF.

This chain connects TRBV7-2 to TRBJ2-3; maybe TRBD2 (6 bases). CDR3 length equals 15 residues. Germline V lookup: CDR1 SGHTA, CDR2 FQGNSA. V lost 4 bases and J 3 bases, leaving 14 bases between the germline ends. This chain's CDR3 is CASSSDRGNTDTQYF. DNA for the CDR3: TGTGCCAGCAGCTCCGACCGGGGGAATACAGATACGCAGTATTTT.